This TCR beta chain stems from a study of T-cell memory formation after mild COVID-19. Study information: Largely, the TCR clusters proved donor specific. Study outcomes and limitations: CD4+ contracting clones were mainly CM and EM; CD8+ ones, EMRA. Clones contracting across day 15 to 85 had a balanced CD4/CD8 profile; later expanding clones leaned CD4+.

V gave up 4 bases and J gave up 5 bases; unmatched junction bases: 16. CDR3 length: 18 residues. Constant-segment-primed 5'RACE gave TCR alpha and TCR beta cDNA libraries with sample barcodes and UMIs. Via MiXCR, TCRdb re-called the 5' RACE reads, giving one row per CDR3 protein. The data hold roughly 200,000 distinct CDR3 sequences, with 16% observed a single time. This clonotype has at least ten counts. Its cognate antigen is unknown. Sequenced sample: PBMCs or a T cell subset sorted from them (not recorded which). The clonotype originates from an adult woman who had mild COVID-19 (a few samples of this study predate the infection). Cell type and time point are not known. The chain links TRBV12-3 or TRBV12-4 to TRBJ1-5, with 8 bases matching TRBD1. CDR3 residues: CASSSPPGGRGPDQPQHF. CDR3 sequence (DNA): TGTGCCAGCAGTTCACCCCCGGGAGGCAGGGGGCCTGATCAGCCCCAGCATTTT.